This T cell receptor (beta chain) was observed in a study of blood T cell repertoires in COVID-19 (dated by TCRdb to 2018 to 2020). In terms of the full investigation: The collaborator samples originated in the United States, Italy and Spain and spanned the acute and convalescent phases of COVID-19. The sample metadata nearly always contained a de-identified subject ID, COVID-19 status, age in years and sex. The dataset comprised deeply sampled blood TCRbeta repertoires from subjects exposed to, actively infected with, or recovered from COVID-19. The prospective study material was composed of cDNA or gDNA derived from T cells, B-cell-depleted T cells, or PBMCs. Samples were obtained from the ongoing ImmuneRACE study (first 160 participants) and from 950 to 1,500 subjects provided by 6 global collaborators. HLA class I and class II types, where available, came from metadata supplied by the sample provider rather than from assay-based typing. The repertoires were released in a freely available public database intended as a resource for research on the immune response to SARS-CoV-2. General study outcomes and caveats: How much clinical and demographic metadata was included differed by source and by participant, and the metadata was provided uncurated.

Whole blood was collected in K2EDTA tubes by collaborating institutions according to the institutions' own protocols. For TCRbeta analysis, collaborators shipped samples as frozen whole blood, isolated PBMCs, or DNA extracted from either of those sample types. TCRbeta CDR3 regions were amplified from genomic DNA using the immunoSEQ Assay, a bias-controlled multiplex PCR. Concerning the study's data processing: Nucleated cell counts per sample were estimated from amplification of reference gene primers within the assay. Sequence reads were collapsed and filtered to measure the absolute abundance of every unique TCRbeta CDR3 rearrangement. For each sample, productive Simpson clonality was calculated as the square root of Simpson's diversity index over productive rearrangements. Here the immuneACCESS table is served through TCRdb, limited to in-frame sequences with V and J called. Missing clones are a known gap in these copies; in checked studies unresolved V genes cover under half, and the rest lacks a known reason. That table is the source of V, J and clone size, and D and trimming were worked out from the DNA. For this sample the table gives 45,000 to 55,000 clones, of which approximately 81% were detected only once. The ten largest make up 2.6% of the sample.

About this clone itself: Its antigen is unknown. No base qualities exist here, and no much larger clone lies one base off it.

This TCR was sampled from a man aged 45-65 years with acute or convalescent COVID-19. Source material: peripheral blood.

Here is the DNA: TGTGCCAGCAGCTTTCCGGGACAGGGGGCGTATGAGCAGTTCTTC. Its coded protein is CASSFPGQGAYEQFF. The chain joins TRBV13 to TRBJ2-1; 12 junctional bases match TRBD1. After removal of 3 bases from V and 8 bases from J, the junction retains 5 bases not matched to a gene. The germline V gene (reference sequence) supplies CDR1 PRHDT and CDR2 FYEKMQ. Counted from cysteine to phenylalanine, this CDR3 has 15 amino acids. The only DNA kept is the CDR3, 45 bases in frame from the first base. The variable domain in full, with residues beyond the CDR3 obtained from the reference TRBV13 and TRBJ2-1 genes, is AAGVIQSPRHLIKEKRETATLKCYPIPRHDTVYWYQQGPGQDPQFLISFYEKMQSDKGSIPDRFSAQQFSDYHSELNMSSLELGDSALYFCASSFPGQGAYEQFFGPGTRLTVL.